The 13 T cell receptor beta chains below were found in one sample sequenced in a study of T cell responses to AZD1222 COVID-19 vaccine. Here immunoSEQ multiplex PCR was the method, and the copy in TCRdb shows in-frame clones only, minus some. The profile shows more than 110,000 clones, 70% to 90% of them singletons. Material: peripheral blood, obtained on day 0 of AZD1222 vaccination. These receptors came from an adult in good health.

The V gene is TRBV30, the J gene TRBJ1-2, with TRBD1 identical over 7 bases. The CDR3 runs to 13 residues. The junction had 10 bases not matched to a gene; V was cut back by 7 bases and J by 5 bases. The V gene's germline CDR1 is GTSNPN and CDR2 SVGIG (reference sequence). CDR3 nucleotides: TGTGCCTACGGGAGGGACAGCTCATATGGCTACACCTTC. Its translation is CAYGRDSSYGYTF.

The chain has TRBV18 and TRBJ1-2; tentative D call: TRBD1 (5 bases). Per germline, CDR1 KGHSH and CDR2 LQKENI. The CDR3 contains 13 residues. The V end lost 1 base, the J end lost 4 bases, and 7 bases lay between the germline ends. Written as DNA, the CDR3 is TGTGCCAGCTCACCACAGGGACCCTATGGCTACACCTTC. Amino acid sequence: CASSPQGPYGYTF.

The V gene is TRBV7-8, the J gene TRBJ2-3; the D is unclear. V shed 7 bases and J shed 2 bases, with 16 bases lying between them. Germline loops: CDR1 SGHVS, CDR2 FQNEAQ. This CDR3 is 15 amino acids long. In DNA form, the CDR3 reads TGTGCCAGCACCCAAGGCTGGCTTATCACAGATACGCAGTATTTT. Amino acids: CASTQGWLITDTQYF.

The CDR3 loop reads CASSLTGADPPTEAFF. CDR3 coding DNA: TGCGCCAGCAGCCTAACCGGGGCTGACCCCCCCACTGAAGCTTTCTTT. The gene calls are TRBV4-1 and TRBJ1-1, with D perhaps matching TRBD1 (5 bases). V lost 4 bases and J 4 bases, leaving 19 bases between the germline ends. The CDR3 contains 16 residues. Per the germline V gene, CDR1 is MGHRA and CDR2 is YSYEKL.

The rearrangement links TRBV6-5 to TRBJ2-1; 7 bases agree with TRBD2. CDR1 is MNHEY, CDR2 SVGAGI, per germline. The V and J ends lost 5 bases and 8 bases, in that order; junction bases with no gene match: 3. This CDR3 is 12 amino acids long. DNA for the CDR3: TGTGCCAGCAGTACGGGAGGCTATGAGCAGTTCTTC. This codes for CASSTGGYEQFF.

This rearrangement joins TRBV2 to TRBJ1-2; D may be TRBD1 (6 bases). V lost 0 bases and J 6 bases, leaving 11 bases between the germline ends. Germline V gene data show CDR1 as SNHLY and CDR2 as FYNNEI. There are 14 residues in the CDR3. The CDR3 reads CASSEAGQGNGYTF. The CDR3 region has the DNA TGTGCCAGCAGTGAAGCGGGGCAGGGGAATGGCTACACCTTC.

The DNA for the CDR3 is TGTGCCAGCAGTGAACCCGAAAGTGGGACTGGAAACACCATATATTTT. It yields the protein CASSEPESGTGNTIYF. The genes are TRBV2 and TRBJ1-3; D is unclear. This CDR3 is built from 16 residues. Germline values: CDR1 SNHLY, CDR2 FYNNEI. V was trimmed by 2 bases and J by 2 bases, leaving 13 bases between them. The variable domain in full, completed from reference TRBV2 and TRBJ1-3, reads EPEVTQTPSHQVTQMGQEVILRCVPISNHLYFYWYRQILGQKVEFLVSFYNNEISEKSEIFDDQFSVERPDGSNFTLKIRSTKLEDSAMYFCASSEPESGTGNTIYFGEGSWLTVV.

V gene TRBV19 combines with J gene TRBJ2-1; 11 bases fit TRBD1. Germline V lookup: CDR1 LNHDA, CDR2 SQIVND (reference sequence). Losses at the gene ends were 7 bases for V and 10 bases for J; bases not matched to a gene: 12. The CDR3 has 15 residues. CDR3 loop: CASNAVGQGALEQFF. The CDR3 region has the DNA TGTGCCAGTAACGCCGTAGGACAGGGGGCCCTCGAGCAGTTCTTC.

This rearrangement joins TRBV7-9 to TRBJ2-3, with 7 bases fitting TRBD1. Germline V gene lookup returns CDR1 SEHNR and CDR2 FQNEAQ (reference sequence). V shed 11 bases and J 4 bases; nucleotides not matched to a gene: 12. This CDR3 is built from 14 residues. The CDR3 DNA follows: TGTGCCGTATCTCGGGGACAGCTGGCAGATACGCAGTATTTT. Its protein product is CAVSRGQLADTQYF.

This sequence joins TRBV9 and TRBJ1-2, with 7 bases aligning to TRBD1. Germline trimming cut 0 bases from V and 2 bases from J; bases unmatched to any gene: 4. Germline V gene data show CDR1 as SGDLS and CDR2 as YYNGEE. CDR3 length: 15 amino acids. CDR3 protein: CASSVDTRGNYGYTF. Written as DNA, the CDR3 is TGTGCCAGCAGCGTAGATACCAGGGGGAACTATGGCTACACCTTC.

The genes are TRBV11-2 and TRBJ2-7; 7 bases agree with TRBD1. The V gene end was trimmed by 5 bases and the J gene end by 1 base; junction bases not matched to a gene: 8. Germline CDR1 and CDR2: SGHAT and FQNNGV. The CDR3 is 15 amino acids. In DNA form, the CDR3 reads TGTGCCAGCAGCGTCACCGGGACAGCTTCCTACGAGCAGTACTTC. Amino acid sequence: CASSVTGTASYEQYF.

The chain carries TRBV5-1 and TRBJ2-2; weak D call: TRBD2 (5 bases). Germline V CDR1 and CDR2: SGHRS, YFSETQ. The V end was cut by 0 bases, the J end by 5 bases, with 17 bases between. The length of the CDR3 is 17 residues. The CDR3 spells CASSLDPTRVETGELFF. CDR3 nucleotides: TGCGCCAGCAGCTTGGACCCGACGAGGGTTGAGACCGGGGAGCTGTTTTTT.

The chain uses TRBV5-6 and TRBJ1-1, with D possibly TRBD1 on 6 matching bases. The length of the CDR3 is 16 residues. The V gene lost 2 bases and the J gene lost 8 bases, with 22 bases spanning the gap. CDR1 SGHDT and CDR2 YYEEEE come from the germline V gene. The CDR3 loop is CASSFALGQLASEAFF. CDR3 nucleotide sequence: TGTGCCAGCAGCTTTGCCCTCGGACAGCTGGCTTCCGAAGCTTTCTTT.